These T cell receptor beta chains were read from a single sample in a study of CD8+ T cells in alopecia areata. Generated by immunoSEQ multiplex PCR, the TCRdb table keeps only in-frame clones and is missing some. The table includes 140,000 to 150,000 clones, around 50% detected once. Here the sequenced sample was CD8+ T cells sorted from blood, taken at week 4, from a patient treated with tofacitinib. All receptors derive from a human donor with alopecia areata. CDR3s include the opening cysteine and the closing phenylalanine or tryptophan. The D gene is left open where the match is weak. Not all rows give a size; the values are once, few, many and, for expanded clones, a class.

TRBV5-4	.	TRBJ2-2	.	CASSLDRAGTGELFF	TGTGCCAGCAGCTTGGACAGGGCGGGCACCGGGGAGCTGTTTTTT
TRBV5-1	TRBD1	TRBJ2-6	.	CASSFLSPGQSNLGANVLTF	TGCGCCAGCAGCTTTTTGTCTCCGGGACAGTCCAATCTTGGGGCCAACGTCCTGACTTTC
TRBV5-1	TRBD2	TRBJ2-2	.	CASSRSGENTGELFF	TGCGCCAGCAGCCGTAGCGGGGAGAACACCGGGGAGCTGTTTTTT
TRBV4-1	.	TRBJ1-4	.	CASSQGRPLATNEKLFF	TGCGCCAGCAGCCAAGGCCGCCCTCTCGCAACTAATGAAAAACTGTTTTTT
TRBV30	TRBD1	TRBJ1-6	.	CAWGGQGFSPLHF	TGTGCCTGGGGTGGACAGGGGTTTTCACCCCTCCACTTT
TRBV7-9	.	TRBJ2-7	.	CASSLVGRTYEQYF	TGTGCCAGCAGCTTAGTGGGACGTACTTACGAGCAGTACTTC
TRBV25-1	.	TRBJ1-1	.	CASSDPASSGNTEAFF	TGTGCCAGCAGTGACCCGGCTTCGTCAGGGAACACTGAAGCTTTCTTT
TRBV13	.	TRBJ2-7	few	CASSSRDIYEQYF	TGTGCCAGCAGCTCCCGAGACATCTACGAGCAGTACTTC
TRBV19	.	TRBJ1-5	.	CASTHPPTRGNNQPQHF	TGTGCCAGTACCCACCCCCCGACACGAGGAAACAATCAGCCCCAGCATTTT
TRBV14	.	TRBJ2-7	few	CASSQEDSYEQYF	TGTGCCAGCAGCCAAGAGGACAGCTACGAGCAGTACTTC
TRBV29-1	TRBD1	TRBJ1-3	.	CSAGDSFSGNTIYF	TGCAGCGCTGGGGACAGCTTCTCTGGAAACACCATATATTTT
TRBV30	.	TRBJ2-1	.	CAWSLTGGPGNEQFF	TGTGCCTGGAGTCTAACGGGCGGACCAGGGAATGAGCAGTTCTTC
TRBV27	TRBD1	TRBJ2-7	.	CASSLSPGTGSSYEQYF	TGTGCCAGCAGTTTATCTCCGGGGACAGGGAGCTCCTACGAGCAGTACTTC
TRBV5-4	.	TRBJ2-7	.	CASSSAGGENEQYF	TGTGCCAGCAGCTCCGCGGGCGGGGAGAACGAGCAGTACTTC
TRBV5-6	.	TRBJ2-7	.	CASSFPEGYEQYF	TGTGCCAGCAGCTTTCCGGAGGGCTACGAGCAGTACTTC
TRBV7-9	.	TRBJ2-7	many	CASSRDNSYEQYF	TGTGCCAGCAGCCGGGACAACTCCTACGAGCAGTACTTC
TRBV7-8	.	TRBJ2-2	.	CASSLAVGANTGELFF	TGTGCCAGCAGCTTAGCGGTGGGAGCGAACACCGGGGAGCTGTTTTTT
TRBV4-3	TRBD1	TRBJ1-5	.	CASSLGTVGSNQPQHF	TGCGCCAGCAGCCTTGGGACAGTGGGTAGCAATCAGCCCCAGCATTTT
TRBV14	.	TRBJ2-7	.	CASSLSYEQYF	TGTGCCAGCAGCCTCTCCTACGAGCAGTACTTC
TRBV2	.	TRBJ1-1	.	CASSGVLGEAMNTEAFF	TGTGCCAGCAGTGGGGTCCTTGGGGAGGCCATGAACACTGAAGCTTTCTTT
TRBV29-1	TRBD1	TRBJ1-1	.	CSVDGWGQGADTEAFF	TGCAGCGTTGATGGGTGGGGGCAGGGGGCTGACACTGAAGCTTTCTTT
TRBV11-2	.	TRBJ2-1	.	CASSLDSNEQFF	TGTGCCAGCAGCTTAGATTCTAATGAGCAGTTCTTC
TRBV5-6	.	TRBJ1-5	.	CASSLEAGLGDSNQPQHF	TGTGCCAGCAGCTTGGAGGCAGGGTTGGGGGATAGCAATCAGCCCCAGCATTTT
TRBV30	.	TRBJ2-5	few	CAWSGPYQETQYF	TGTGCCTGGAGTGGGCCGTACCAAGAGACCCAGTACTTC
TRBV27	.	TRBJ2-1	.	CASSLWGNEQFF	TGTGCCAGCAGTTTATGGGGTAATGAGCAGTTCTTC
TRBV30	.	TRBJ1-1	.	CAWRQYRVDTEAFF	TGTGCCTGGAGGCAATACAGAGTGGACACTGAAGCTTTCTTT
TRBV30	.	TRBJ2-2	.	CAWNGGTGELFF	TGTGCCTGGAATGGAGGGACCGGGGAGCTGTTTTTT
TRBV7-7	TRBD2	TRBJ2-5	once	CASSPRRTSGEETQYF	TGTGCTAGCAGCCCGCGCCGGACTAGCGGGGAAGAGACCCAGTACTTC
TRBV29-1	TRBD2	TRBJ2-1	few	CSVEFSSGVYNEQFF	TGCAGCGTTGAATTCTCTAGCGGGGTCTACAATGAGCAGTTCTTC
TRBV7-9	TRBD1	TRBJ2-1	once	CASSYGQGTFNEQFF	TGTGCCAGCAGCTACGGACAGGGGACTTTCAATGAGCAGTTCTTC
TRBV30	.	TRBJ1-3	.	CAWSPGVSSGNTIYF	TGTGCCTGGAGTCCCGGGGTGAGCTCTGGAAACACCATATATTTT
TRBV29-1	TRBD1	TRBJ2-7	.	CSVRDRAYEQYF	TGCAGCGTTCGGGACAGGGCCTACGAGCAGTACTTC
TRBV2	TRBD1	TRBJ2-3	.	CASSGQGAGDTQYF	TGTGCCAGCAGTGGACAGGGGGCTGGAGATACGCAGTATTTT
TRBV6-5	.	TRBJ2-5	once	CASSHGDFEYF	TGTGCCAGCAGTCACGGCGACTTTGAGTACTTC
TRBV5-4	TRBD1	TRBJ2-3	.	CACLIRGRTDTQYF	TGTGCCTGTCTGATAAGGGGGCGTACAGATACGCAGTATTTT
TRBV6-1	TRBD1	TRBJ2-7	few	CASSETPGQGNNEQYF	TGTGCCAGCAGTGAAACTCCGGGACAGGGGAACAACGAGCAGTACTTC
TRBV4-3	.	TRBJ2-7	once	CASSQGGGGYEQYF	TGCGCCAGCAGCCAAGGTGGGGGCGGTTACGAGCAGTACTTC
TRBV14	.	TRBJ2-7	.	CASGRTSYEQYF	TGTGCCAGCGGCAGGACTTCCTACGAGCAGTACTTC
TRBV7-9	.	TRBJ2-1	.	CASSPLHGDEQFF	TGTGCCAGCAGCCCTCTGCACGGCGATGAGCAGTTCTTC
TRBV27	.	TRBJ2-3	.	CASSLTSLNTQYF	TGTGCCAGCAGTTTAACTAGCCTAAATACGCAGTATTTT
TRBV29-1	.	TRBJ1-2	.	CSVEDLSGERYGYTF	TGCAGCGTTGAAGATCTTTCCGGGGAGAGATATGGCTACACCTTC
TRBV6-6	.	TRBJ2-7	.	CASTQDSYEQYF	TGTGCCAGCACCCAGGACAGTTACGAGCAGTACTTC
TRBV6-5	TRBD1	TRBJ2-1	once	CASRQDRMPYNEQFF	TGTGCCAGCAGACAGGACAGGATGCCCTACAATGAGCAGTTCTTC
TRBV28	.	TRBJ1-2	.	CATDDLLRNYGYTF	TGTGCCACCGATGACTTACTGAGAAACTATGGCTACACCTTC
TRBV7-9	TRBD1	TRBJ2-7	.	CASSFLGTGSHEQYF	TGTGCCAGCAGCTTTTTAGGGACAGGGTCCCACGAGCAGTACTTC
TRBV7-2	.	TRBJ1-2	few	CASSYPGLIYGYTF	TGTGCCAGCAGCTATCCAGGACTGATTTATGGCTACACCTTC
TRBV30	TRBD1	TRBJ1-1	.	CAWSADYRGLAEAFF	TGTGCCTGGAGTGCAGACTACAGGGGGCTGGCTGAAGCTTTCTTT
TRBV30	.	TRBJ2-5	.	CAWSVPRDKETQYF	TGTGCCTGGAGTGTCCCCCGGGACAAGGAGACCCAGTACTTC
TRBV5-6	.	TRBJ2-7	few	CASSLGAGSYEQYF	TGTGCCAGCAGCTTGGGTGCAGGGAGCTACGAGCAGTACTTC